The 27 T cell receptor beta chains reported below all come from one sample, sequenced in a study of OX40 agonist ivuxolimab in advanced cancers. The protocol was immunoSEQ multiplex PCR, while the TCRdb copy is restricted to in-frame clones and leaves out a portion. The sample gives approximately 28,000 clones, 70% to 85% of which show up once; about a quarter is in the top ten. Sequenced material: CD4+ or CD8+ T cells sorted from blood, taken in a trial of the OX40 agonist ivuxolimab. Receptors originate from an adult with an advanced solid tumor such as melanoma, head and neck, liver or kidney cancer.

This rearrangement joins TRBV7-6 to TRBJ1-1, with TRBD1 identical over 7 bases. Germline CDR1 is SGHVS and CDR2 is FNYEAQ. J lost 3 bases, V lost 4 bases, and 14 bases had no gene match. CDR3 size: 17 residues. The CDR3 loop is CASSSADDRVSDTEAFF. CDR3 coding DNA: TGTGCCAGCAGCTCCGCAGATGACAGGGTATCGGACACTGAAGCTTTCTTT.

The chain couples TRBV7-8 to TRBJ2-5; 7 nucleotides line up with TRBD2. With 4 bases clipped from V and 2 bases from J, the junction kept 7 bases outside the gene matches. The CDR3 is 15 residues long. Per germline, CDR1 SGHVS and CDR2 FQNEAQ. The CDR3: CASSSSGGWQETQYF. CDR3 sequence (DNA): TGTGCCAGCAGCTCCTCCGGGGGGTGGCAAGAGACCCAGTACTTC.

The count of this clone is one. V usage is TRBV18 and J usage is TRBJ1-2, with 7 bases aligning to TRBD1. Germline CDR1 is KGHSH and CDR2 is LQKENI. This CDR3 is built from 12 residues. V lost 8 bases and J lost 5; bases outside the gene matches: 5. The DNA of the CDR3 is TGTGCCAGCCAAGGGACAGATTATGGCTACACCTTC. Translated, it gives CASQGTDYGYTF.

Only a few counts were recorded for this clone. The V call is TRBV30, the J call TRBJ1-2, with D perhaps matching TRBD1 (5 bases). CDR1 is GTSNPN and CDR2 is SVGIG in the germline V gene (reference sequence). The CDR3 is 12 residues long. V was clipped by 7 bases and J by 6 bases, with 15 bases between them. CDR3 region: CAYYAWGDGYTF. The CDR3 nucleotides read TGTGCCTACTATGCGTGGGGCGATGGCTACACCTTC.

This clone was counted a single time. The chain joins TRBV5-6 to TRBJ1-5; TRBD1 agrees at 7 bases. Germline assignment: CDR1 SGHDT and CDR2 YYEEEE. J was trimmed by 2 bases and V by 4 bases; bases with no gene match: 0. The CDR3 totals 13 residues. The CDR3 is CASSTGGNQPQHF. CDR3 in DNA: TGTGCCAGCAGCACAGGGGGCAATCAGCCCCAGCATTTT.

The genes are TRBV7-9 and TRBJ1-2; the D gene is possibly TRBD1 (5 bases). Germline CDR1 reads SEHNR; CDR2 reads FQNEAQ (reference sequence). Trimming left V 7 bases short and J 1 base short, with 13 bases between. There are 14 residues in the CDR3. The CDR3 loop reads CASTQAGHNYGYTF. CDR3 sequence (DNA): TGTGCCAGCACTCAGGCAGGGCATAACTATGGCTACACCTTC.

The chain recombines TRBV6-5 with TRBJ2-7, with D possibly being TRBD1 (5 bases). Trimming shortened V by 2 bases and J by 4 bases, and 9 bases separated the two germline ends. The CDR3 totals 13 residues. Germline V gene sequence: CDR1 MNHEY, CDR2 SVGAGI. The CDR3 loop reads CASSYGAKYEQYF. As DNA, the CDR3 is TGTGCCAGCAGTTACGGGGCGAAATACGAGCAGTACTTC.

The J gene is TRBJ1-5, the V gene TRBV30, with 12 positions matching TRBD1. This CDR3 region has 15 residues. The V and J ends lost 0 bases and 7 bases, in that order; junction bases with no gene match: 4. Germline V gene data show CDR1 as GTSNPN and CDR2 as SVGIG (reference sequence). The CDR3 spells CAWSVGTGGRQPQHF. CDR3 bases: TGTGCCTGGAGTGTAGGGACAGGGGGCAGACAGCCCCAGCATTTT.

This clone came up a few times. The chain has TRBV13 and TRBJ2-7; possibly TRBD2 for D (5 bases). Per germline, CDR1 PRHDT and CDR2 FYEKMQ (reference sequence). Trimming shortened V by 5 bases and J by 1 base, and 24 bases separated the two germline ends. The CDR3 loop spans 18 amino acids. In DNA form, the CDR3 reads TGTGCCAGCAGCCCCAACCCCCGAGATAGCGATACATCCTACGAGCAGTACTTC. Translation: CASSPNPRDSDTSYEQYF.

The rearrangement links TRBV9 to TRBJ1-2, with 9 bases aligning to TRBD1. With 2 bases clipped from V and 5 bases from J, the junction kept 10 bases outside the gene matches. The CDR3 is 16 amino acids. Per the germline V gene, CDR1 is SGDLS and CDR2 is YYNGEE. The chain's CDR3 is CASSVQSGTGRYGYTF. The DNA of the CDR3 is TGTGCCAGCAGCGTCCAATCCGGGACAGGGCGATATGGCTACACCTTC.

The J gene is TRBJ2-7, the V gene TRBV4-3; TRBD2 agrees at 9 bases. Trimming at V came to 0 bases and at J to 2 bases, leaving 5 bases not matched to a gene. Germline V gene sequence: CDR1 LGHNA, CDR2 YSLEER. The CDR3 spans 16 residues. The CDR3 sequence is CASSQDRGRGPYEQYF. As DNA, the CDR3 is TGCGCCAGCAGCCAAGATCGCGGGAGGGGGCCCTACGAGCAGTACTTC.

The chain recombines TRBV27 with TRBJ1-2; D may be TRBD1 (5 bases). Germline values: CDR1 MNHEY, CDR2 SMNVEV (reference sequence). V lost 2 bases, J lost 6 bases, and 10 bases lay in between. This CDR3 is 13 amino acids long. The CDR3 loop is CASSLIGDHGYTF. CDR3 DNA sequence: TGTGCCAGCAGTTTAATAGGGGACCATGGCTACACCTTC.

Comment on this clone: The junction shows a germline mismatch at one end, possibly a read error. Additional DNA sequences in this sample encode the identical CDR3. This sequence joins TRBV30 and TRBJ1-1; the D is unclear. This CDR3 comprises 11 residues. CDR1 and CDR2 from the germline V gene are GTSNPN and SVGIG (reference sequence). The CDR3 here is CASRMNTEAFF. CDR3 DNA sequence: TGTGCCTCGAGAATGAACACTGAGGCTTTCTTT. Variable domain in full (rest from reference TRBV30 and TRBJ1-1): SQTIHQWPATLVQPVGSPLSLECTVEGTSNPNLYWYRQAAGRGLQLLFYSVGIGQISSEVPQNLSASRPQDRQFILSSKKLLLSDSGFYLCASRMNTEAFFGQGTRLTVV.

The V and J genes are TRBV13 and TRBJ2-7; maybe TRBD1 (6 bases). This CDR3 spans 12 amino acids. V was pared by 3 bases and J by 5 bases, with 8 bases between. CDR1 PRHDT and CDR2 FYEKMQ come from the germline V gene (reference sequence). The CDR3 sequence is CASSLQGNEQYF. CDR3 sequence (DNA): TGTGCCAGCAGCTTGCAGGGGAACGAGCAGTACTTC.

The V call is TRBV7-9, the J call TRBJ1-5, with 10 bases identical to TRBD1. J lost 5 bases, V lost 5 bases, and 6 bases had no gene match. The CDR3 sequence is 15 residues long. The germline V gene encodes CDR1 SEHNR and CDR2 FQNEAQ (reference sequence). DNA for the CDR3: TGTGCCAGCAGCCCGGGACAGGGGCGTTATCAGCCCCAGCATTTT. This translates into CASSPGQGRYQPQHF.

The genes are TRBV9 and TRBJ2-3; D is perhaps TRBD1 (7 bases). V lost 0 bases, J lost 3 bases, and 14 bases lay in between. CDR1 SGDLS and CDR2 YYNGEE come from the germline V gene. CDR3 length: 16 amino acids. The chain's CDR3 is CASSVAGGGLTDTQYF. The CDR3 nucleotides are TGTGCCAGCAGCGTAGCCGGAGGGGGCTTAACAGATACGCAGTATTTT.

The chain is built from TRBV27 and TRBJ2-7; 9 positions agree with TRBD1. Germline CDR1 and CDR2: MNHEY and SMNVEV (reference sequence). This CDR3 spans 15 amino acids. The V and J ends lost 2 bases and 0 bases, in that order; junction bases with no gene match: 2. The CDR3 bases are TGTGCCAGCAGTTTAGGGACAGGGAACTCCTACGAGCAGTACTTC. This translates into CASSLGTGNSYEQYF.

The chain is built from TRBV7-9 and TRBJ1-5, with 10 nucleotides matching TRBD1. Germline CDR1 and CDR2: SEHNR and FQNEAQ (reference sequence). The ends lost 4 bases at V and 6 bases at J; junction bases unmatched: 3. CDR3 length: 14 residues. Here the CDR3 reads CASSSTGGTQPQHF. The CDR3 nucleotides are TGTGCCAGCAGCTCGACAGGGGGCACTCAGCCCCAGCATTTT.

The rearrangement links TRBV7-9 to TRBJ2-2; tentatively, D is TRBD2 (6 bases). The V gene lost 5 bases and the J gene lost 7 bases, with 14 bases spanning the gap. The germline CDR1 and CDR2 sequences are SEHNR and FQNEAQ (reference sequence). This CDR3 comprises 14 residues. The CDR3 spells CASSDTSWGGELFF. The CDR3 bases are TGTGCCAGCAGCGATACTAGCTGGGGCGGGGAGCTGTTTTTT.

The chain recombines TRBV7-9 with TRBJ1-3, with D perhaps TRBD1 (6 bases). Germline CDR1 SEHNR, CDR2 FQNEAQ (reference sequence). The length of the CDR3 is 17 residues. Trimming pared 1 base from V and 9 bases from J, leaving 22 bases between. The CDR3 reads CASSLGEGDTLRTTIYF. In DNA, the CDR3 is TGTGCCAGCAGCTTAGGGGAGGGGGACACCTTAAGAACCACCATATATTTT.

The CDR3 sequence is CASSTDGGSRELFF. In DNA, the CDR3 is TGTGCCAGCAGCACGGACGGAGGGAGTCGGGAGCTGTTTTTT. V and J are TRBV2 and TRBJ2-2, with D possibly matching TRBD2 (6 bases). CDR3 length: 14 amino acids. The germline gives CDR1 SNHLY, CDR2 FYNNEI. The V and J ends lost 6 bases and 9 bases respectively, with 17 bases between them. The full variable domain, with the rest looked up from reference TRBV2 and TRBJ2-2, is EPEVTQTPSHQVTQMGQEVILRCVPISNHLYFYWYRQILGQKVEFLVSFYNNEISEKSEIFDDQFSVERPDGSNFTLKIRSTKLEDSAMYFCASSTDGGSRELFFGEGSRLTVL.

In DNA, the CDR3 is TGCGCCAGCAGCCAAGCGCCAGGGGAAAAGTGGAACACTGAAGCTTTCTTT. Protein product: CASSQAPGEKWNTEAFF. V and J are TRBV4-1 and TRBJ1-1, with D possibly being TRBD1 (6 bases). The CDR3 runs 17 residues. With 1 base removed from V and 1 base from J, the gap between germline ends came to 16 bases. From germline, CDR1 is MGHRA and CDR2 YSYEKL.

The chain employs TRBV13 and TRBJ1-1; possibly TRBD1 for D (5 bases). V lost 3 bases and J lost 8, with 10 bases in between. This CDR3 is built from 12 residues. The germline V gene encodes CDR1 PRHDT and CDR2 FYEKMQ (reference sequence). CDR3 DNA: TGTGCCAGCAGCTTGGGGGGAGCGGAAGCTTTCTTT. Protein: CASSLGGAEAFF.

This clone was seen only once. This sequence joins TRBV27 and TRBJ2-3, with D maybe TRBD2 (6 bases). The CDR3 consists of 14 residues. CDR1 and CDR2 (germline): MNHEY, SMNVEV (reference sequence). V was trimmed by 7 bases and J by 1 base, leaving 12 bases between them. The CDR3 spells CASTPGERTDTQYF. For the CDR3, the DNA is TGTGCCAGCACCCCGGGGGAGCGCACAGATACGCAGTATTTT.

This clone was observed a handful of times. V is TRBV7-8 and J is TRBJ2-5; D uncertain. The CDR3 contains 18 residues. Per the germline V gene, CDR1 is SGHVS and CDR2 is FQNEAQ. V lost 2 bases to trimming and J lost 1 base, with 20 bases between them. CDR3 bases: TGTGCCAGCAGCTTATGGGGTTGGCAGGTTCCCTTCCAAGAGACCCAGTACTTC. Translating gives CASSLWGWQVPFQETQYF.

The J gene is TRBJ2-3, the V gene TRBV9, with TRBD2 identical over 14 bases. Per germline, CDR1 SGDLS and CDR2 YYNGEE. This CDR3 contains 18 residues. Germline trimming cut 4 bases from V and 4 bases from J; bases unmatched to any gene: 11. The CDR3 bases are TGTGCCAGCAGCCACTCCCCAGGACTAGCGGGAGGATCAGATACGCAGTATTTT. Translated: CASSHSPGLAGGSDTQYF. Full variable domain (remainder filled in from reference TRBV9 and TRBJ2-3): DSGVTQTPKHLITATGQRVTLRCSPRSGDLSVYWYQQSLDQGLQFLIQYYNGEERAKGNILERFSAQQFPDLHSELNLSSLELGDSALYFCASSHSPGLAGGSDTQYFGPGTRLTVL.

This clone was counted a single time. The V call is TRBV7-9, the J call TRBJ2-5, with 7 bases lining up with TRBD1. The DNA matches TRBJ2-7 better at its end, which makes the J call doubtful. Germline CDR1 reads SEHNR; CDR2 reads FQNEAQ (reference sequence). This CDR3 is built from 18 residues. The CDR3 coding sequence is TGTGCCAGCAGCCCCACTCCTACAGGGGAACTACCTCCCTACGAGCAGTACTTC. Translation: CASSPTPTGELPPYEQYF.